These T cell receptor beta chains were read from a single sample in a study of vaccination and CD4 T cells after COVID-19. Antigen specificity for these receptors is unknown. One entry per CDR3 protein, called by TCRdb with MiXCR from the PCR reads. The sample consists of about 12,000 distinct CDR3 sequences, 25% to 35% of them appearing once. The sequencing here drew on CD4+ T cells from blood, cultured in vitro, taken after SARS-CoV-2 vaccination. Every receptor here comes from a human donor who had recovered from COVID-19. CDR3s include the opening cysteine and the closing phenylalanine or tryptophan. D genes are given only for firm matches. Size values are once, few and many counts, or a class for expanded clones, and some rows have none.

D gene | J gene | V gene | clone size | CDR3 DNA | CDR3 protein
NA | TRBJ2-5 | TRBV21-1 | NA | TGTGCCAGCAGCAAAGGGGCCTTCCAAGAGACCCAGTACTTC | CASSKGAFQETQYF
TRBD2 | TRBJ2-7 | TRBV20-1 | NA | TGCAGTGCTAGGGGGCTAGCGGGGACTCCCTTCCACGAGCAGTACTTC | CSARGLAGTPFHEQYF
TRBD1 | TRBJ2-1 | TRBV11-2 | NA | TGTGCCAGCAGCCAGACAGGGGGTGTCAATGAGCAGTTCTTC | CASSQTGGVNEQFF
NA | TRBJ2-1 | TRBV7-8 | large | TGTGCCAGCAGCCCCTCCTACAATGAGCAGTTCTTC | CASSPSYNEQFF
TRBD1 | TRBJ1-2 | TRBV18 | few | TGTGCCAGCTCACTGAGACAGGGGGCGGACATCGGCTACACCTTC | CASSLRQGADIGYTF
NA | TRBJ2-7 | TRBV7-7 | NA | TGTGCTAGCAGCTTACCAACTACACCCGACCAAATTTACGAGCAGTACTTC | CASSLPTTPDQIYEQYF
NA | TRBJ1-1 | TRBV11-2 | few | TGTGCCAGCAGCTTAGAGGGGGGGGGAGTACGGTCGACTGAAGCTTTCTTT | CASSLEGGGVRSTEAFF
NA | TRBJ2-7 | TRBV21-1 | NA | TGTGCCACCCTAAGGACTAGCGGGAGTCGCGAGCAGTACTTC | CATLRTSGSREQYF
TRBD1 | TRBJ2-5 | TRBV7-3 | NA | TGTGCCAGCAGCCTAGACAGGGAAGAGACCCAGTACTTC | CASSLDREETQYF
TRBD1 | TRBJ1-2 | TRBV12-3/TRBV12-4 | NA | TGTGCCAGCAGGACAGGGGGCACCCACGGATATGGCTACACCTTC | CASRTGGTHGYGYTF
NA | TRBJ2-3 | TRBV6-2/TRBV6-3 | NA | TGTGCCAGCAGTATAACTAGACCCCTCACAGATACGCAGTATTTT | CASSITRPLTDTQYF
NA | TRBJ2-5 | TRBV18 | once | TGTGCCAGCTCACCAGCTATGGACGCACGGGAGACCCAGTACTTC | CASSPAMDARETQYF
NA | TRBJ1-5 | TRBV29-1 | NA | TGCAGCGTTGGCGAGGGGGGGGGTCAGCCCCAGCATTTT | CSVGEGGGQPQHF
NA | TRBJ1-5 | TRBV15 | medium-sized | TGTGCCACCAGCAGAGTGAGGGGAAATCAGCCCCAGCATTTT | CATSRVRGNQPQHF
TRBD1 | TRBJ1-2 | TRBV28 | few | TGTGCCAGCAGTTTACCCGGGACAGGGGGCGGCGGCTACACCTTC | CASSLPGTGGGGYTF
TRBD1 | TRBJ1-2 | TRBV12-3/TRBV12-4 | NA | TGTGCCTGCAGTTTAGACAGGGGCAAATATGGCTACACCTTC | CACSLDRGKYGYTF
TRBD1 | TRBJ2-7 | TRBV7-8 | few | TGTGCCAGCAGCTTTCCGACAGGGTCCTACGAGCAGTACTTC | CASSFPTGSYEQYF
TRBD2 | TRBJ2-7 | TRBV28 | NA | TGTGCCAGCAGGCTAGCGGGAGGGAGCTCCTACGAGCAGTACTTC | CASRLAGGSSYEQYF
TRBD1 | TRBJ1-1 | TRBV24-1 | large | TGTGCCACCAGTGACCCCAGACAGGGGATGAAAGCTTTCTTT | CATSDPRQGMKAFF
TRBD1 | TRBJ2-7 | TRBV5-4 | NA | TGTGCCAGCAGCGTGAGGGGACAGGGTAGCCACGAGCAGTACTTC | CASSVRGQGSHEQYF
NA | TRBJ2-3 | TRBV6-2/TRBV6-3 | few | TGTGCCAGCAGGGCTCGGAGGAGCACAGATACGCAGTATTTT | CASRARRSTDTQYF
TRBD1 | TRBJ1-1 | TRBV6-1 | NA | TGTGCCAGCAGCCTCGGACAGGGCACTGAAGCTTTCTTT | CASSLGQGTEAFF
NA | TRBJ2-7 | TRBV28 | medium-sized | TGTGCCAGCAGTTTACCAGGGGGGATGTTATGGACCTACGAGCAGTACTTC | CASSLPGGMLWTYEQYF
TRBD1 | TRBJ2-7 | TRBV27 | NA | TGTGCCAGCAGTTTACGGCAGGGGGTCTCCGAGCAGTACTTC | CASSLRQGVSEQYF
NA | TRBJ2-6 | TRBV7-2 | NA | TGTGCCAGCGGGGGGCAGGGCTCTGGGGCCAACGTCCTGACTTTC | CASGGQGSGANVLTF
NA | TRBJ1-2 | TRBV20-1 | medium-sized | TGCAGTGCCGTATCAGGGACGTTAAACTATGGCTACACCTTC | CSAVSGTLNYGYTF
TRBD1 | TRBJ1-5 | TRBV28 | NA | TGTGCCAGCACCTCCCGACAGGGGGTTAGTCAGCCCCAGCATTTT | CASTSRQGVSQPQHF
NA | TRBJ1-1 | TRBV20-1 | few | TGCAGTGTAATTCCTTTTAGAACGAACACTGAAGCTTTCTTT | CSVIPFRTNTEAFF
TRBD1 | TRBJ1-1 | TRBV28 | NA | TGTGCCAGCTACCTATCACCGACAGGGTACCCCTTCTTT | CASYLSPTGYPFF
NA | TRBJ2-5 | TRBV6-1 | NA | TGTGCCAGCAGCCCCATACAGGCTCCGAGGAGTCAAGAGACCCAGTACTTC | CASSPIQAPRSQETQYF
NA | TRBJ1-2 | TRBV12-3/TRBV12-4 | NA | TGTGCCAGCAGGATGTCACAGGCTATCCCCTATGGCTACACCTTC | CASRMSQAIPYGYTF
NA | TRBJ2-1 | TRBV7-8 | NA | TGTGCCAGCAGCTTCGGACTTTACAATGAGCAGTTCTTC | CASSFGLYNEQFF
NA | TRBJ1-6 | TRBV20-1 | NA | TGCAGTGCTATGACACCTTCTAATTCACCCCTCCACTTT | CSAMTPSNSPLHF
TRBD1 | TRBJ1-3 | TRBV7-9 | few | TGTGCCAGCAGCCCCCCTAGACAGGGCACTGGAAACACCATATATTTT | CASSPPRQGTGNTIYF
NA | TRBJ2-4 | TRBV21-1 | NA | TGTGCCAGCGTCCCGTTCCGGCGGGGGAAAAACATTCAGTACTTC | CASVPFRRGKNIQYF
NA | TRBJ2-5 | TRBV7-2 | few | TGTGCCAGCAGCTTAGGAAGGGAGCACCAGACCCAGTACTTC | CASSLGREHQTQYF
NA | TRBJ2-3 | TRBV6-1 | NA | TGTGCCAGCGGGCGTCGGGATACGCAGTATTTT | CASGRRDTQYF
NA | TRBJ2-3 | TRBV30 | NA | TGTGCCTGGAGGGTTTATAGCACAGATACGCAGTATTTT | CAWRVYSTDTQYF
NA | TRBJ1-1 | TRBV20-1 | few | TGCAGTGCACCGGTCTCGGGGGGGACTGAAGCTTTCTTT | CSAPVSGGTEAFF
NA | TRBJ1-2 | TRBV20-1 | medium-sized | TGCAGTGCTAGCCCAACAGGGACCGGGGGCTACACCTTC | CSASPTGTGGYTF
NA | TRBJ1-5 | TRBV11-2 | medium-sized | TGTGCCAGCAGCCCAATGGGCGGGGAATTTGGGCCCCAGCATTTT | CASSPMGGEFGPQHF
TRBD1 | TRBJ1-3 | TRBV20-1 | NA | TGCAGTGCTAAAAGGGACAGGCCCGGGGGCACCATATATTTT | CSAKRDRPGGTIYF
TRBD1 | TRBJ2-2 | TRBV7-3 | medium-sized | TGTGCCAGCAGCTTAACCCCCCTGTTTGGACAGGGGTACACCGGGGAGCTGTTTTTT | CASSLTPLFGQGYTGELFF
TRBD2 | TRBJ2-6 | TRBV6-1 | NA | TGTGCCAGCAGGGGACTAGCGGGAGTGTCTGGGGCCAACGTCCTGACTTTC | CASRGLAGVSGANVLTF
NA | TRBJ2-5 | TRBV5-1 | NA | TGCGCCAGCAGCTTGGAAGACGGTGGGACCCAGTACTTC | CASSLEDGGTQYF
TRBD2 | TRBJ2-3 | TRBV10-3 | few | TGTGCCATCAGAACTAGCGGCCCCTGGGATACGCAGTATTTT | CAIRTSGPWDTQYF
NA | TRBJ1-5 | TRBV27 | medium-sized | TGTGCCAGCAGCCGTAGTAATCAGCCCCAGCATTTT | CASSRSNQPQHF
NA | TRBJ1-5 | TRBV10-3 | few | TGTGCCATCCGCAGAGGGGCAAATCAGCCCCAGCATTTT | CAIRRGANQPQHF
NA | TRBJ1-5 | TRBV7-2 | few | TGTGCCAGCAACCCACATGAGAGGTCTGGGAATCAGCCCCAGCATTTT | CASNPHERSGNQPQHF
TRBD1 | TRBJ2-3 | TRBV19 | NA | TGTGCCAGTAGTATAGATGGGTGGGACAGATTTACAGATACGCAGTATTTT | CASSIDGWDRFTDTQYF
NA | TRBJ1-1 | TRBV19 | few | TGTGCCAGCCATTACGGACAGCTGAACACTGAAGCTTTCTTT | CASHYGQLNTEAFF
NA | TRBJ1-1 | TRBV5-6 | NA | TGTGCCAGCAGCCTGGGCCTCGGGTATAGATCTGAAGCTTTCTTT | CASSLGLGYRSEAFF
NA | TRBJ1-2 | TRBV29-1 | few | TGCAGCGTTGAAGACAACAGGAGCTATGGCTACACCTTC | CSVEDNRSYGYTF
NA | TRBJ2-1 | TRBV20-1 | NA | TGCAGTGCGGACAGGGCAACTAGCGGCTCCTACAATGAGCAGTTCTTC | CSADRATSGSYNEQFF
NA | TRBJ1-5 | TRBV4-2 | NA | TGTGCCAGCAGCCAAGGGCCGGACAGCAATCAGCCCCAGCATTTT | CASSQGPDSNQPQHF
TRBD2 | TRBJ2-3 | TRBV2 | NA | TGTGCCAGCAGTGTGGTAGGCGGGAGGGCCGGGTACGGGCAGTATTTT | CASSVVGGRAGYGQYF
NA | TRBJ1-2 | TRBV7-2 | NA | TGTGCCAGCAGCTTTCCCGAGGCAGCTGCTTATGGCTACACCTTC | CASSFPEAAAYGYTF
NA | TRBJ2-5 | TRBV7-3 | NA | TGTGCCAGCAGCCCTAAGTACGGTGAGACCCAGTACTTC | CASSPKYGETQYF
TRBD2 | TRBJ2-2 | TRBV7-3 | NA | TGTGCCAGCAGCTTAACGTTAATCGGATCTAGCGGGAGGGCGAACACCGGGGAGCTGTTTTTT | CASSLTLIGSSGRANTGELFF